This T cell receptor (beta chain) was sequenced during a study of blood T cells in healthy people across ages (dated by TCRdb to the mid-2010s). Turning to the overall study: In model experiments, template switching captured about one uniquely barcoded TCR beta cDNA molecule for every two T cells. Donors of different ages were randomly distributed across sequencing lanes to avoid experimental bias. Using the same blood draw, the study looked at two additional independent replicas of 1 million unique cDNA reads for two donors, one aged 18 to 30 and the other aged 80 or older. The donors were divided into four age groups: young (average around 17 years), middle-aged (over 35), aged (approximately 59) and long-lived (82). To track age-related changes in TCR beta repertoire diversity, the study relied on deep sequencing normalized with unique cDNA molecular identifiers.

The paper as a whole reports these results and caveats: The CMV infection status of donors was not known, potentially confounding age-related changes in expanded clonotypes. Compared with the aged group, more naive CD4+ T cells, fewer expanded clones and increased TCR diversity were shown by the long-lived group, suggesting age selection. There was a strong correlation between observed TCR beta diversity and the percentage of naive T cells measured by flow cytometry. Observed TCR beta diversity per million T cells fell roughly linearly with age, and a significant reduction was already apparent by age around 40. Since profiling was done on bulk unsorted PBMCs, naive and antigen-experienced compartments could not be conclusively compared. Total diversity estimates from one million sequenced T cells were considered lower bounds and underestimates.

The protocol used for the library was 5' RACE. For sequencing, an Illumina HiSeq 2500 was employed. A second PCR of 7 to 11 cycles was performed with a sample-barcoded 5' primer and a J-beta primer mix. Each TCR beta cDNA molecule received a unique molecular identifier from a template-switch 5' adaptor carrying 12 random nucleotides. Each sample yielded at least 2.5 million CDR3-containing paired-end reads. First-strand cDNA was synthesized from all RNA with the Mint cDNA synthesis kit, primed by a TRBC-specific oligonucleotide. After uracil-DNA glycosylase treatment, a first 18-cycle PCR used universal primers M1SS and BC2_uni_R on all cDNA. As for how the authors treated the data: For normalization, 1 million high-quality reads, each with a distinct molecular identifier, were randomly selected from each sample. Instead of being binned into consensus sequences, reads that shared molecular identifiers were thrown out. MiTCR, set to a Q25 quality threshold and the strictest error-elimination algorithm, was used for CDR3 identification, clonotype clustering and error correction. A nonparametric unseen species model with Euler transformation was used to estimate lower-bound total TCR beta diversity. TCRdb reprocessing: public reads trimmed at Q25 with fastp, clones called with MiXCR, in-frame beta chains kept. Rows merge per CDR3 protein into single entries with the most common DNA and genes. TCRdb, not the authors, supplied the V and J calls. The sample profile shows roughly 2 million distinct CDR3 sequences; approximately 50% of them were found once. 2.1% of the sample comes from the top ten.

The donors were some 36 Caucasian individuals from Russia, aged 6 to 90 years, who were systemically healthy. Around 9.7 milliliters of peripheral blood were collected from each donor into EDTA-treated Vacutainer tubes. PBMCs were isolated by Ficoll-Paque density-gradient centrifugation, with at least 6 million obtained per sample. Total RNA was extracted from PBMCs with Trizol reagent, with at least 6 micrograms obtained per sample. For every donor, flow cytometry on a PBMC aliquot measured the percentage of naive CD45RAhigh/CD27high T cells. CDR1 and CDR2 were assigned from the germline V gene as MGHRA and YSYEKL. Ends trimmed: V by 2 bases, J by 4 bases; bases unmatched to a gene: 7. The CDR3 runs 16 amino acids, cysteine and phenylalanine included. CDR3 DNA only is kept here, 48 bases in frame from base 1. This clonotype was observed a handful of times. The antigen it binds to is not known. One base away there is no much larger clone; base qualities are not given.

Material for sequencing was blood. The sequence is built from TRBV4-1 and TRBJ2-3; 9 bases in the middle match TRBD1. The sequence was collected from a woman in her forties in good health. The DNA sequence reads TGCGCCAGCAGCCAAAGAGGGGACAGGGTACCAGATACGCAGTATTTT. The translation is CASSQRGDRVPDTQYF.